This TCR beta chain is from a study of shared clonotypes between healthy human individuals (dated by TCRdb to between 2020 and 2021). Some background on the complete study: Three men and a couple of women, aged 18 to 49 years, made up the cohort. For each donor, CD4 naive and CD4 memory were each run on three plates, CD8 naive on two plates, and CD8 memory on one plate. To estimate repertoire size and how much clonotype sharing occurs between individuals, the study deeply sequenced the blood TCR repertoires of five healthy adults. Different laboratories and diverse techniques were used to prepare libraries and sequence TCR repertoires, to increase sequencing depth and limit assay-specific biases. Between about 0.8 and 9 billion PBMCs per donor were obtained by leukapheresis.

TCR CDR3 regions were amplified from genomic DNA by multiplex PCR using the deep immunoSEQ assay. Extracted genomic DNA from each cell subset was distributed evenly across all wells of several immunoSEQ 96-well plates, and each plate was treated as a replicate. For sorted subsets, about 210 ng of genomic DNA, equivalent to 30,000 or so T cell genomes, went into each replicate PCR. Purified libraries were measured with a Qubit 3.0 fluorometer, size-checked on a Bioanalyzer 2100, and measured again with the KAPA Library Quantification kit. Each immunoSEQ 96-well plate was sequenced on its own single-read 150-cycle Illumina NextSeq 550 flow cell. Regarding the original processing steps: Because the immunoSEQ output included only junctional sequences and no quality scores, the filtering could not be the same as the filtering used for full-length reads. To assign V/J genes and CDR3, sequences were annotated against IMGT germline references using PyIR, a Python wrapper for IgBLAST v1.9. Reads were filtered out if the reads had weak V/J assignments (E-value above 1e-6), no CDR3, stop codons, out-of-frame junctions, or ambiguous translated residues. V3J clonotypes were defined as sequences sharing the same inferred V gene, J gene, and CDR3 amino acid sequence. Percentage overlap between repertoires was calculated by dividing the number of shared unique clonotypes by the size of the smaller repertoire. RTK rarefaction, the Chao1 estimator, and Recon v2.1 estimates of unobserved clonotypes were used to assess repertoire richness. For all TCRbeta clonotypes obtained by the gDNA method from a few donors, generation probabilities were computed with OLGA. As stored in TCRdb, this immuneACCESS dataset retains in-frame rearrangements with V and J assigned. A fraction of the clones does not appear; measured against another copy, unresolved V genes explain less than half of the discrepancy, and the remainder lacks a known reason. D and trimming come from the DNA, and the V and J calls and clone size come from that table. Recorded for this sample are approximately 120,000 clones; about 71% of them occurred a single time. The top ten hold over 20% of the sample.

Via the germline V gene (reference sequence), CDR1 is SEHNR and CDR2 FQNEAQ. Here V drops 0 bases and J drops 14 bases, and the junction holds 7 bases not matched to any gene. Reading from cysteine to phenylalanine, the CDR3 counts 13 amino acids. The read is trimmed to its CDR3 DNA, 39 bases read in frame from base 1. The donors were healthy, HIV-negative adults with no recently reported acute infections or vaccinations. Every donor was a Caucasian adult living in Nashville, Tennessee, USA. The CD8 memory samples were a combination of magnetically selected CD45RO+ cells and CCR7-negative CD45RA+ effector memory (TemRA) cells. Blood was collected by leukapheresis, and PBMCs were isolated by Ficoll-Histopaque density gradient centrifugation and then cryopreserved in liquid nitrogen vapor phase. Analytical flow cytometry was used to check the purity and quantity of each magnetically sorted T cell population. From each sorted fraction, genomic DNA was isolated and quantified by UV absorbance on a Nanodrop 2000c.

Results and caveats for the whole study, not just this receptor: Incomplete sequencing was indicated by rarefaction of sorted-subset datasets, despite the large sequencing depth. Larger estimated clonotype richness was generally found for naive subsets than for memory subsets. Across a handful of donors, 5% to 6% of naive CD4, 3% to 4% of naive CD8, about 2.3% of memory CD4, and 0.4% of memory CD8 clonotypes were shared. The small number of donors limited the genetic and exposure-history diversity represented. Sampling was restricted to blood, and TCR repertoires in tissues likely differ from the TCR repertoires found in blood. Pairwise subsampling led to the expectation that sequencing depth would affect the degree of clonotype sharing among donors. Higher generation probabilities were observed for clonotypes shared by all four sorted-subset donors than for non-shared clonotypes.

Worth noting for this clone: No cognate antigen has been identified for it. It has no much larger one-base neighbor in the sample; base qualities were not kept.

The sample consisted of memory CD8+ T cells sorted from blood. What this sample's cell subset or site label stands for: CD45RO+ cells pooled with CCR7-negative TemRA cells. The source is a woman aged 25 to 39 in good health. The chain is assembled from TRBV7-9 and TRBJ1-2, and TRBD1 aligns with 9 junction nucleotides. The bases are TGTGCCAGCAGCTTAGCGTTTCCTGGACAGGGGACCTTC. Its product reads: CASSLAFPGQGTF.